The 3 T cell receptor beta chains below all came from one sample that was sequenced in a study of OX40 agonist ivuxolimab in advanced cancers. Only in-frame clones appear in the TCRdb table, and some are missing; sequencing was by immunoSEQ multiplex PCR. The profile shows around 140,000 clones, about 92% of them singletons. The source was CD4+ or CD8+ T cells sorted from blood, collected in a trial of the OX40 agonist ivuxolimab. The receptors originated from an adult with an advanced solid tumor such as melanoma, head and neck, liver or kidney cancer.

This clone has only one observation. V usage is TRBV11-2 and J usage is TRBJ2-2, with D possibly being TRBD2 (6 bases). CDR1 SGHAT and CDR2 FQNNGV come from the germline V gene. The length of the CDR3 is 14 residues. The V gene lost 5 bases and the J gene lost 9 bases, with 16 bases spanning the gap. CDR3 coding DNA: TGTGCCAGCAGCCAAGAGGCGGGGAGTTGGGAGCTGTTTTTT. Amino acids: CASSQEAGSWELFF.

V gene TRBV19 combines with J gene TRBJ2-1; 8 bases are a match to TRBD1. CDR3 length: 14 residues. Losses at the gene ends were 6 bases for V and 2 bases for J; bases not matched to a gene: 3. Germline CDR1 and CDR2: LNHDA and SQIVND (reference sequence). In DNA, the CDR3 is TGTGCCAGTAGGCGGGGACAGGCCTACAATGAGCAGTTCTTC. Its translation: CASRRGQAYNEQFF.

CDR3 loop: CASSLGQENQPQHF. The CDR3 coding sequence is TGCGCCAGCAGCTTGGGACAGGAGAATCAGCCCCAGCATTTT. The genes are TRBV5-1 and TRBJ1-5; D perhaps matches TRBD1 (6 bases). Trimming took 0 bases from V and 4 from J, leaving 8 bases between them. The CDR3 spans 14 residues. Germline values: CDR1 SGHRS, CDR2 YFSETQ.